This entry lists 30 T cell receptor beta chains sequenced from one sample in a study of T cell clonality in common variable immunodeficiency. No antigen has been assigned to these receptors. Here immunoSEQ multiplex PCR was the method, and the copy in TCRdb shows in-frame clones only, minus some. The specimen has roughly 7,300 clones, none found just once. General study findings and limits: Reportedly, TCR beta sequences from common variable immunodeficiency showed fewer deletions and N-nucleotide insertions.

The sample consisted of peripheral blood mononuclear cells. These receptors were obtained from a human donor with common variable immunodeficiency.

This clone came up a few times. The CDR3 end lies 3 residues beyond the end of the read and is filled in from the germline J gene. The chain links TRBV29-1 to TRBJ2-7; the D is unclear. V shed 4 bases and J shed 4 bases, with 11 bases lying between them. The CDR3 is 12 amino acids. Germline CDR1 is SQVTM and CDR2 is ANQGSEA. The sequenced part of the CDR3 DNA is TGCAGCGTTGTAGTTCAAGGGTACGAG. It codes for CSVVVQGYE. The complete CDR3 reads CSVVVQGYEQYF.

As regards this clone: The observed sequence ends 3 residues before the CDR3 terminus, with the missing tail filled in from the germline J gene. The chain couples TRBV2 to TRBJ2-3; maybe TRBD2 (5 bases). CDR3 size: 17 residues. CDR1 is SNHLY and CDR2 is FYNNEI in the germline V gene. The V end lost 7 bases, the J end lost 0 bases, and 20 bases lay between the germline ends. The CDR3 DNA, read in part, is TGTGCCAGCAACCTAAGGGCGCCGGGGATGAGCACAGATACG. Its protein is CASNLRAPGMSTDT. The complete CDR3 reads CASNLRAPGMSTDTQYF.

The sample holds a few counts of this clone. The read comes to an end 3 residues before the CDR3 does, leaving the germline J gene to fill in the end. The chain has TRBV19 and TRBJ2-4; either TRBD1 or TRBD2 may fit D (6 bases each). V shed 6 bases and J shed 3 bases, with 21 bases lying between them. In germline, CDR1 is LNHDA, CDR2 SQIVND (reference sequence). The CDR3 has 17 amino acids. The CDR3 loop reads CASSVQGGGPGKNIQYF. The sequenced part of the CDR3 DNA is TGTGCCAGTAGCGTCCAAGGGGGAGGCCCGGGCAAAAACATT.

The CDR3 reads CASSLSTGDNEQFF. CDR3 DNA, as far as it was read: TGTGCCAGCAGCTTATCGACAGGGGACAATGAG. The V and J genes are TRBV7-9 and TRBJ2-1; 8 bases are shared with TRBD1. The observed sequence ends 3 residues before the CDR3 terminus, with the missing tail filled in from the germline J gene. Trimming cost V 2 bases and J 5 bases; bases outside gene matches: 2. CDR3 size: 14 residues. Germline assignment: CDR1 SEHNR and CDR2 FQNEAQ (reference sequence).

On this clone itself: The DNA ends 3 residues before the CDR3 does, and the rest of the CDR3 is filled in from the germline J gene. This chain joins TRBV11-1 and TRBJ2-5, with 9 bases fitting TRBD1. In germline, CDR1 is SGHAT, CDR2 FQDESV (reference sequence). There are 14 residues in the CDR3. The V segment lost 5 bases and the J segment 5 bases; nucleotides outside the gene matches: 6. The CDR3 DNA, read in part, is TGTGCCAGCAGCCAGACAGGGGGATACGAGACC. It yields the protein CASSQTGGYET. The CDR3 in its entirety is CASSQTGGYETQYF. Full variable domain (outside the CDR3, taken from reference TRBV11-1 and TRBJ2-5): EAEVAQSPRYKITEKSQAVAFWCDPISGHATLYWYRQILGQGPELLVQFQDESVVDDSQLPKDRFSAERLKGVDSTLKIQPAELGDSAMYLCASSQTGGYETQYFGPGTRLLVL.

By its share, this clone is medium-sized. Coverage ceases 3 residues before the CDR3 finishes, and the germline J gene fills in the end. The chain carries TRBV7-3 and TRBJ2-2; 13 nucleotides agree with TRBD2. Per the germline V gene, CDR1 is SGHTA and CDR2 is FQGTGA. This CDR3 comprises 16 residues. Trimming at V came to 2 bases and at J to 6 bases, leaving 3 bases not matched to a gene. The CDR3 protein is CASSLVGLAGAGELFF. The CDR3 bases that were read are TGTGCCAGCAGCTTAGTAGGACTAGCGGGAGCCGGGGAG. The variable domain in full, completed from reference TRBV7-3 and TRBJ2-2, reads GAGVSQTPSNKVTEKGKYVELRCDPISGHTALYWYRQSLGQGPEFLIYFQGTGAADDSGLPNDRFFAVRPEGSVSTLKIQRTERGDSAVYLCASSLVGLAGAGELFFGEGSRLTVL.

Of note for this clone: The CDR3 end lies 3 residues beyond the end of the read and is filled in from the germline J gene. The chain carries TRBV18 and TRBJ2-3; TRBD2 matches 8 bases. J gave up 0 bases and V 1 base, and 3 bases lay outside the gene matches. The CDR3 totals 16 residues. The germline V gene has CDR1 KGHSH and CDR2 LQKENI. The DNA read from the CDR3 is TGTGCCAGCTCACCACTGGCGGGAGGTAGCACAGATACG. This encodes CASSPLAGGSTDT. The whole CDR3 protein is CASSPLAGGSTDTQYF. Looking up the rest from reference TRBV18 and TRBJ2-3 gives the full variable domain: NAGVMQNPRHLVRRRGQEARLRCSPMKGHSHVYWYRQLPEEGLKFMVYLQKENIIDESGMPKERFSAEFPKEGPSILRIQQVVRGDSAAYFCASSPLAGGSTDTQYFGPGTRLTVL.

This clone was seen repeatedly, ten times or more. Read coverage stops 3 residues before the CDR3 terminus; the germline J gene supplies the remainder. The rearrangement uses TRBV6-1 and TRBJ2-2; TRBD2 matches 9 bases. The CDR3 length is 18 residues. CDR1 is MNHNS, CDR2 SASEGT, per germline. V was pared by 0 bases and J by 4 bases, with 9 bases of the junction left unmatched. The CDR3 loop is CASSEASGSRRATGELFF. The DNA read from the CDR3 is TGTGCCAGCAGTGAAGCTAGCGGGAGTAGGCGGGCCACCGGGGAG.

Turning to this clone: The missing CDR3 end, 3 residues past where the read stops, is filled in from the germline J gene. The chain uses TRBV18 and TRBJ2-1; 8 bases line up with TRBD1. The V gene end was trimmed by 4 bases and the J gene end by 9 bases; junction bases not matched to a gene: 5. The CDR3 totals 13 residues. Looked up from germline, CDR1 is KGHSH and CDR2 is LQKENI. Incomplete CDR3 DNA: TGTGCCAGCTCACGTAAAGACAGGGGTGAG. It yields the protein CASSRKDRGE. The full CDR3 sequence reads CASSRKDRGEQFF. Complete variable domain (other parts from reference TRBV18 and TRBJ2-1): NAGVMQNPRHLVRRRGQEARLRCSPMKGHSHVYWYRQLPEEGLKFMVYLQKENIIDESGMPKERFSAEFPKEGPSILRIQQVVRGDSAAYFCASSRKDRGEQFFGPGTRLTVL.

About this clone itself: With the read ending 3 residues before the CDR3 end, the germline J gene is used to fill in that end. The chain carries TRBV7-2 and TRBJ2-5; 7 nucleotides align to TRBD2. The germline V gene has CDR1 SGHTA and CDR2 FQGNSA. The V gene end was trimmed by 5 bases and the J gene end by 2 bases; junction bases not matched to a gene: 2. The CDR3 is 13 amino acids. This chain's CDR3 is CASSVSGQETQYF. The CDR3 DNA, read in part, is TGTGCCAGCAGCGTTAGCGGGCAAGAGACC.

This clone rates as medium-sized. Read data end 3 residues before the CDR3 end; the end is taken from the germline J gene. The rearrangement joins TRBV20-1 to TRBJ1-5, with 8 positions matching TRBD1. Germline-derived CDR1 and CDR2 are DFQATT and SNEGSKA (reference sequence). This CDR3 spans 14 amino acids. Trimming removed 6 bases from V and 0 bases from J; junction bases left unmatched: 4. CDR3 residues: CSAAGGDSNQPQHF. The CDR3 bases that were read are TGCAGTGCCGCAGGGGGCGATAGCAATCAGCCC.

This clone was detected many times. The sequenced fragment ends 3 residues before the CDR3 boundary, so the rest is inferred from the germline J gene. This chain links TRBV28 with TRBJ1-5; the D is unclear. Between the trimmed V and J ends, which lost 6 bases and 6 bases, there was a span of 12 bases. The germline CDR1 and CDR2 sequences are MDHEN and SYDVKM. This CDR3 has 13 residues. CDR3 DNA (partial): TGTGCCAGCAGCTTTCGAACGGGTCAGCCC. Protein: CASSFRTGQP. The entire CDR3 reads CASSFRTGQPQHF. Combining the CDR3 with reference TRBV28 and TRBJ1-5 gives the whole variable domain DVKVTQSSRYLVKRTGEKVFLECVQDMDHENMFWYRQDPGLGLRLIYFSYDVKMKEKGDIPEGYSVSREKKERFSLILESASTNQTSMYLCASSFRTGQPQHFGDGTRLSIL.

As regards this clone: The read terminates 3 residues ahead of where the CDR3 ends, so the germline J gene completes it. The chain combines TRBV5-1 with TRBJ2-7, with D possibly TRBD2 on 5 matching bases. In germline, CDR1 is SGHRS, CDR2 YFSETQ. The CDR3 has 14 residues. Trimming shortened V by 4 bases and J by 1 base, and 12 bases separated the two germline ends. The CDR3 region is CASSGATSSYEQYF. Incomplete CDR3 DNA: TGCGCCAGCAGCGGCGCCACTAGTTCCTACGAG. The full variable domain, its missing parts supplied by reference TRBV5-1 and TRBJ2-7, is KAGVTQTPRYLIKTRGQQVTLSCSPISGHRSVSWYQQTPGQGLQFLFEYFSETQRNKGNFPGRFSGRQFSNSRSEMNVSTLELGDSALYLCASSGATSSYEQYFGPGTRLTVT.

Remarks on this clone: Coverage ceases 3 residues before the CDR3 finishes, and the germline J gene fills in the end. The gene calls are TRBV19 and TRBJ2-7; 10 bases line up with TRBD1. The CDR3 runs to 14 residues. With V trimmed by 3 bases and J by 2 bases, 1 base remained unmatched. Germline V gene lookup returns CDR1 LNHDA and CDR2 SQIVND (reference sequence). CDR3 sequence reads: CASSMGTGAYEQYF. The part of the CDR3 DNA that was read is TGTGCCAGTAGTATGGGGACAGGGGCCTACGAG.

A word on this clone: The read ends 3 residues early relative to the CDR3; the germline J gene fills the gap. The chain recombines TRBV5-8 with TRBJ1-2, with unresolved D. Germline V gene data show CDR1 as SGHTS and CDR2 as YDEGEE. V was cut by 2 bases and J by 3 bases, with 5 bases left in between. The CDR3 length is 12 residues. The DNA read from the CDR3 is TGTGCCAGCAGCTTCCAATACTATGGC. Translation: CASSFQYYG. The CDR3 as a whole reads CASSFQYYGYTF.

This clone was detected ten times or more. The read falls 3 residues short of the CDR3 end, and the missing part is taken from the germline J gene. This chain links TRBV6-1 with TRBJ1-2; D remains unclear. Trimming stripped 2 bases from V and 2 bases from J, with 12 bases between. CDR3 length: 15 amino acids. The germline V gene has CDR1 MNHNS and CDR2 SASEGT. The CDR3 region is CASSELSSRNYGYTF. The CDR3 bases that were read are TGTGCCAGCAGTGAACTTTCGTCACGGAACTATGGC.

This clone has only a few counts. Coverage ceases 3 residues before the CDR3 finishes, and the germline J gene fills in the end. The chain carries TRBV10-3 and TRBJ2-7; the match to TRBD2 covers 12 bases. The CDR3 has 13 amino acids. V was clipped by 8 bases and J by 3 bases; unmatched bases: 2. Germline V gene sequence: CDR1 ENHRY, CDR2 SYGVKD. The CDR3 sequence: CAIRLAGDYEQYF. Incomplete CDR3 DNA: TGTGCCATCCGACTAGCGGGGGACTACGAG.

This clone was picked up many times. The read terminates 3 residues before the CDR3 end, so the remaining end is supplied by the germline J gene. The gene calls are TRBV6-2 or TRBV6-3 and TRBJ1-4; D perhaps matches TRBD1 (6 bases). CDR3 length: 12 amino acids. Germline V lookup: CDR1 MNHEY, CDR2 SVGEGT. CDR3 protein: CASSYSKGELFF. Incomplete CDR3 DNA: TGTGCCAGCAGTTACTCGAAGGGGGAA.

This clone was picked up many times. The read ends 3 residues shy of where the CDR3 ends; the end is completed using the germline J gene. The chain carries TRBV27 and TRBJ1-1, with D possibly matching TRBD1 (5 bases). Germline CDR1 reads MNHEY; CDR2 reads SMNVEV (reference sequence). Trimming shortened V by 7 bases and J by 5 bases, and 14 bases separated the two germline ends. This CDR3 comprises 13 residues. The CDR3 protein is CASISGGGTEAFF. Partial CDR3 DNA: TGTGCCAGCATCTCGGGCGGGGGGACTGAA.

This clone came up many times. The CDR3 goes on 3 residues after the read ends, and that part is filled in from the germline J gene. The rearrangement joins TRBV18 to TRBJ1-3; a possible D gene is TRBD1 (5 bases). Between the trimmed V and J ends, which lost 3 bases and 9 bases, there was a span of 9 bases. Germline CDR1 reads KGHSH; CDR2 reads LQKENI. This CDR3 region has 12 residues. The CDR3 bases that were read are TGTGCCAGCTCACCCCAGGGAGGCACC. This sequence encodes CASSPQGGT. The entire CDR3 protein is CASSPQGGTIYF.

To note about this clone: From the germline J gene comes the end of the CDR3, since the read stops 3 residues before it. The rearrangement uses TRBV2 and TRBJ2-4, with 7 bases aligning to TRBD2. CDR1 and CDR2 (germline): SNHLY, FYNNEI. J was trimmed by 9 bases and V by 2 bases; bases with no gene match: 4. CDR3 size: 13 residues. Here the CDR3 reads CASSETREGIQYF. Partial CDR3 DNA: TGTGCCAGCAGTGAAACCAGGGAGGGCATT.

This clone was counted at least ten times. The read gets to within 3 residues of the CDR3 end, and the germline J gene fills in the rest. The chain uses TRBV5-1 and TRBJ2-1; weak D call: TRBD1 (5 bases). The germline V gene has CDR1 SGHRS and CDR2 YFSETQ. This CDR3 has 15 amino acids. Trimming shortened V by 1 base and J by 5 bases, and 13 bases separated the two germline ends. CDR3 DNA, as far as it was read: TGCGCCAGCAGCTTGTACTCGGACATCGACAATGAG. The encoded protein is CASSLYSDIDNE. The full CDR3 sequence reads CASSLYSDIDNEQFF.

A word on this clone: The read ends 3 residues before the CDR3 terminus; that terminus is restored from the germline J gene. The chain links TRBV5-1 to TRBJ2-3; D is possibly TRBD1 or TRBD2 (6 bases each). Germline CDR1 SGHRS, CDR2 YFSETQ. The CDR3 extends over 13 amino acids. V lost 3 bases to trimming and J lost 4 bases, with 9 bases between them. CDR3 in amino acids: CASSWRGSDTQYF. The part of the CDR3 DNA that was read is TGCGCCAGCAGCTGGAGGGGGTCAGATACG.

This clone occurred many times. This chain's CDR3 is CASSQTRPGDTQYF. The covered CDR3 bases are TGTGCCAGCAGCCAAACGCGTCCGGGTGATACG. The chain joins TRBV7-3 to TRBJ2-3; D uncertain. The CDR3 end is not reached by the read, which stops 3 residues before it; the germline J gene fills it in. The V gene lost 5 bases and the J gene lost 6 bases, with 15 bases spanning the gap. This CDR3 is 14 amino acids long. CDR1 is SGHTA and CDR2 is FQGTGA in the germline V gene.

CDR3 DNA (partial): TGTGCCAGCAGCTCTAGTAACAGCGGGAGCGAG. Encoded protein: CASSSSNSGSE. In full, the CDR3 reads CASSSSNSGSEQYF. V usage is TRBV7-2 and J usage is TRBJ2-7; TRBD2 matches 8 bases. The CDR3 end falls 3 residues outside the read, so it is completed with the germline J gene. Trimming took 4 bases from V and 6 from J; bases not matched to a gene: 8. The CDR3 totals 14 residues. Germline loops: CDR1 SGHTA, CDR2 FQGNSA.

In this sample, this clone turned up a few times. The CDR3 goes on 3 residues after the read ends, and that part is filled in from the germline J gene. The rearrangement uses TRBV7-3 and TRBJ2-7; no reliable D call. V shed 5 bases and J shed 2 bases, with 16 bases lying between them. The CDR3 is 15 amino acids. Germline V gene data show CDR1 as SGHTA and CDR2 as FQGTGA. The CDR3 DNA, read in part, is TGTGCCAGCAGCCCCCAGGTCCCCTTTCCCTACGAG. Protein: CASSPQVPFPYE. The complete CDR3 protein is CASSPQVPFPYEQYF.

This clone was seen many times. The missing CDR3 end, 3 residues past where the read stops, is filled in from the germline J gene. The chain combines TRBV2 with TRBJ1-2; 9 bases match TRBD1. Germline V gene lookup returns CDR1 SNHLY and CDR2 FYNNEI. V shed 5 bases and J 3 bases; nucleotides not matched to a gene: 4. This CDR3 has 14 residues. CDR3 sequence reads: CASSLDRGYYGYTF. The part of the CDR3 DNA that was read is TGTGCCAGCAGTTTGGACAGGGGTTACTATGGC.

This clone was detected only a few times. The read ends 3 residues before the CDR3 terminus; that terminus is restored from the germline J gene. V and J are TRBV7-8 and TRBJ2-3; the D gene is possibly TRBD2 (5 bases). The CDR3 length is 15 residues. V was pared by 1 base and J by 0 bases, with 8 bases between. Germline CDR1 SGHVS, CDR2 FQNEAQ. The CDR3 spells CASSLVSESTDTQYF. Partial CDR3 DNA: TGTGCCAGCAGCTTAGTTAGCGAGAGCACAGATACG.

This clone was counted at least ten times. The DNA ends 3 residues before the CDR3 does, and the rest of the CDR3 is filled in from the germline J gene. The chain employs TRBV10-3 and TRBJ1-2; D remains unclear. Germline values: CDR1 ENHRY, CDR2 SYGVKD. The CDR3 length is 12 residues. V dropped 7 bases and J dropped 5 bases, with 11 bases sitting between them. Incomplete CDR3 DNA: TGTGCCATCATCGACCGGGGTTATGGC. Its protein product is CAIIDRGYG. From start to end, the CDR3 is CAIIDRGYGYTF.

As for this clone: The read terminates 3 residues ahead of where the CDR3 ends, so the germline J gene completes it. This chain links TRBV5-1 with TRBJ1-2; 7 bases line up with TRBD1. J gave up 4 bases and V 4 bases, and 10 bases lay outside the gene matches. The CDR3 loop spans 15 amino acids. CDR1 is SGHRS, CDR2 YFSETQ, per germline. CDR3 protein: CASSQNPTGLYGYTF. CDR3 DNA (partial): TGCGCCAGCAGCCAAAACCCGACAGGGCTCTATGGC.